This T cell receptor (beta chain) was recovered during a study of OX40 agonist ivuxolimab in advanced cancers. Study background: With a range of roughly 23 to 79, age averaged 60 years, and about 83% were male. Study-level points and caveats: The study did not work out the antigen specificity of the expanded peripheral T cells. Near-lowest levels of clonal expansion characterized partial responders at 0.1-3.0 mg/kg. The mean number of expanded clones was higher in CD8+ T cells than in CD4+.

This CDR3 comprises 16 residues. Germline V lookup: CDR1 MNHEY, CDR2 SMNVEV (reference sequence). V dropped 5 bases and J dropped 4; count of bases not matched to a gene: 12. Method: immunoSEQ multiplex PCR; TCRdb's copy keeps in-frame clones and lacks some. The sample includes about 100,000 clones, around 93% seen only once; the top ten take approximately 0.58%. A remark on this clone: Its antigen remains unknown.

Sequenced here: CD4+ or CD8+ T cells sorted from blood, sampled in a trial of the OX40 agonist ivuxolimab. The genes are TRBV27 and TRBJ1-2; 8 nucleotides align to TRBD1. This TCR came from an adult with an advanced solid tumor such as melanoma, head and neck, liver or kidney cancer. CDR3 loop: CASSRVQGAWVYGYTF. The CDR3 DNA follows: TGTGCCAGCAGTCGTGTGCAGGGGGCTTGGGTCTATGGCTACACCTTC.